What follows are 16 T cell receptor beta chains derived from one specimen sequenced in a study of blood T cell repertoires in COVID-19. Libraries were prepared by immunoSEQ multiplex PCR; TCRdb keeps only in-frame clonotypes and omits some of them. Of 150,000 or so clones listed, about 88% were seen once; the top ten hold around 20%. The material sequenced was peripheral blood. Receptor source: a woman of 80 years or more with acute or convalescent COVID-19.

CDR3 region: CASSFQGGVGDTQYF. CDR3 nucleotides: TGCGCCAGCAGCTTCCAGGGCGGGGTAGGAGATACGCAGTATTTT. The chain has TRBV5-1 and TRBJ2-3; D possibly corresponds to TRBD2 (6 bases). This CDR3 contains 15 residues. Trimming left V 2 bases short and J 5 bases short, with 15 bases between. Germline V gives CDR1 SGHRS, CDR2 YFSETQ.

The sample holds many counts of this clone. The chain joins TRBV18 to TRBJ1-1; no clear D gene. Per germline, CDR1 KGHSH and CDR2 LQKENI. With 5 bases removed from V and 0 bases from J, the gap between germline ends came to 4 bases. The CDR3 is 12 amino acids. DNA for the CDR3: TGTGCCAGCTCAGTCATGAACACTGAAGCTTTCTTT. Protein product: CASSVMNTEAFF.

V gene TRBV7-2 combines with J gene TRBJ1-1; D gene ambiguous. Germline lookup yields CDR1 SGHTA and CDR2 FQGNSA. Trimming removed 2 bases at V and 6 bases at J, with 16 bases between. CDR3 length equals 15 residues. The CDR3 DNA follows: TGTGCCAGCAGCTTAAAAACCGGGGTGGTCGCTGAAGCTTTCTTT. This gives the protein CASSLKTGVVAEAFF.

The chain employs TRBV6-5 and TRBJ2-2, with D tentatively TRBD1 (6 bases). The CDR3 spans 15 residues. V lost 0 bases and J lost 6, with 11 bases in between. Germline CDR1 is MNHEY and CDR2 is SVGAGI. CDR3 region: CASSYSRGPSGELFF. In nucleotides, the CDR3 is TGTGCCAGCAGTTACTCCAGGGGCCCCTCCGGGGAGCTGTTTTTT.

This chain links TRBV5-6 with TRBJ2-1; maybe TRBD2 (6 bases). The CDR3 length is 15 residues. V was trimmed by 4 bases and J by 9 bases, leaving 20 bases between them. Germline CDR1 reads SGHDT; CDR2 reads YYEEEE. The CDR3 DNA sequence: TGTGCCAGCAGCCACCCGGGACTTGGTATGGGTGAGCAGTTCTTC. It yields the protein CASSHPGLGMGEQFF.

This chain links TRBV4-3 with TRBJ2-1, with 10 bases aligning to TRBD2. Per the germline V gene, CDR1 is LGHNA and CDR2 is YSLEER. The length of the CDR3 is 17 residues. The trim removed 1 base at V and 6 bases at J, leaving 9 bases unmatched. The CDR3 loop is CASSQVLAGLVPNEQFF. CDR3 nucleotides: TGCGCCAGCAGCCAAGTACTAGCGGGGCTCGTCCCCAATGAGCAGTTCTTC.

This chain joins TRBV6-2 or TRBV6-3 and TRBJ1-2; D not certain. CDR3 size: 13 residues. Germline V lookup: CDR1 MNHEY, CDR2 SVGEGT. V was trimmed by 2 bases and J by 3 bases, leaving 7 bases between them. CDR3 region: CASSYEVYYGYTF. The CDR3 DNA reads as TGTGCCAGCAGTTACGAGGTTTACTATGGCTACACCTTC.

The chain's CDR3 is CASSLAGTDAGNTIYF. CDR3 coding DNA: TGCGCCAGCAGCTTGGCCGGGACAGATGCTGGAAACACCATATATTTT. The chain carries TRBV5-1 and TRBJ1-3, with 7 positions matching TRBD1. The V gene end was trimmed by 0 bases and the J gene end by 2 bases; junction bases not matched to a gene: 5. The CDR3 spans 16 residues. In germline, CDR1 is SGHRS, CDR2 YFSETQ.

The V call is TRBV2, the J call TRBJ1-1; a possible D gene is TRBD1 (6 bases). V was cut by 7 bases and J by 7 bases, with 10 bases left in between. The CDR3 runs 11 residues. Germline V CDR1 and CDR2: SNHLY, FYNNEI. CDR3: CASKGESEAFF. For the CDR3, the DNA is TGTGCCAGCAAGGGGGAAAGTGAAGCTTTCTTT.

The rearrangement links TRBV9 to TRBJ1-1; no clear D gene. The CDR3 consists of 16 residues. The V gene lost 0 bases and the J gene lost 2 bases, with 14 bases spanning the gap. The germline gives CDR1 SGDLS, CDR2 YYNGEE. The CDR3: CASSVGNMGSNTEAFF. The CDR3 bases are TGTGCCAGCAGCGTAGGGAATATGGGCAGTAACACTGAAGCTTTCTTT.

The rearrangement links TRBV5-1 to TRBJ2-7; TRBD2 matches 7 bases. Germline-derived CDR1 and CDR2 are SGHRS and YFSETQ. V dropped 0 bases and J dropped 9; count of bases not matched to a gene: 9. The CDR3 is 14 amino acids. CDR3 protein: CASSLGGGPSSQYF. The CDR3 DNA reads TGCGCCAGCAGCTTGGGGGGGGGACCCTCGTCGCAGTACTTC.

The rearrangement links TRBV11-2 to TRBJ2-7; D remains unclear. Trimming took 1 base from V and 2 from J, leaving 6 bases between them. The CDR3 is 13 residues long. Germline V gene lookup returns CDR1 SGHAT and CDR2 FQNNGV. The CDR3 coding sequence is TGTGCCAGCAGCTTAGCACAAACCTACGAGCAGTACTTC. Its protein is CASSLAQTYEQYF.

The chain uses TRBV28 and TRBJ2-7; the D gene is possibly TRBD1 (5 bases). Looked up from germline, CDR1 is MDHEN and CDR2 is SYDVKM. The CDR3 covers 15 residues. Trimming pared 2 bases from V and 2 bases from J, leaving 13 bases between. Here the CDR3 DNA reads TGTGCCAGCAGTTTACGTGGGGCCGCCGCCTACGAGCAGTACTTC. This codes for CASSLRGAAAYEQYF.

This clone was found once. The rearrangement links TRBV7-2 to TRBJ2-1; D is unclear. CDR1 is SGHTA and CDR2 is FQGNSA in the germline V gene. The ends were cut back, 0 bases at V and 8 bases at J, with 20 bases in the middle. The CDR3 loop spans 17 amino acids. The DNA for the CDR3 is TGTGCCAGCAGCTTAGCCTCGGGTGGAGCTATCCTTTATGAGCAGTTCTTC. Translated, it gives CASSLASGGAILYEQFF.

This clone was seen once. The CDR3 nucleotides are TGTGCCAGCAGCTCTAGCGGGGGGAACACCGGGGAGCTGTTTTTT. Translation gives CASSSSGGNTGELFF. The V call is TRBV7-2, the J call TRBJ2-2; 10 nucleotides align to TRBD2. The V gene end was trimmed by 4 bases and the J gene end by 1 base; junction bases not matched to a gene: 0. This CDR3 spans 15 amino acids. Germline V gives CDR1 SGHTA, CDR2 FQGNSA.

V is TRBV7-2 and J is TRBJ2-1, with no clear D. This CDR3 comprises 12 residues. V was clipped by 1 base and J by 11 bases, with 9 bases between them. Germline CDR1 reads SGHTA; CDR2 reads FQGNSA. CDR3 coding DNA: TGTGCCAGCAGCTTAGAAGTGCCTAAGCAGTTCTTC. Translating it yields CASSLEVPKQFF.